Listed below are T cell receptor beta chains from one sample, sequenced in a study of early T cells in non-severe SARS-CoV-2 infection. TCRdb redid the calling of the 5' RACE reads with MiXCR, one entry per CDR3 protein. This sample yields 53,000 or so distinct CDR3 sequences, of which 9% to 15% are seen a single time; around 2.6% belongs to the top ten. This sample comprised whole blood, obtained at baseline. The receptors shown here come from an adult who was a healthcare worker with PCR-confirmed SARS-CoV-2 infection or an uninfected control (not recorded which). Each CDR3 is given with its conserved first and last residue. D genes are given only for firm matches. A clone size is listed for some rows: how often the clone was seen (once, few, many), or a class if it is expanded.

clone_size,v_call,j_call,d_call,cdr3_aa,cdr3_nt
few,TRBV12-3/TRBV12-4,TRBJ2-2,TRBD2,CASSLQGLAATGELFF,TGTGCCAGCAGTTTACAGGGACTAGCGGCCACCGGGGAGCTGTTTTTT
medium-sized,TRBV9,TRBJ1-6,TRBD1,CASSPNRGQGGFSPLHF,TGTGCCAGCAGCCCAAATCGGGGACAGGGGGGTTTTTCACCCCTCCACTTT
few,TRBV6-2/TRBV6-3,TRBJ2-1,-,CASSPGHLVDEQFF,TGTGCCAGCAGCCCGGGACATTTAGTGGATGAGCAGTTCTTC
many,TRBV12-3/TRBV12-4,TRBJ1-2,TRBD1,CASNDRVGDYGYTF,TGTGCCAGCAACGACAGGGTCGGTGACTATGGCTACACCTTC
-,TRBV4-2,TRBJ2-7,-,CASSQDWEAQYF,TGTGCCAGCAGCCAAGACTGGGAGGCGCAGTACTTC
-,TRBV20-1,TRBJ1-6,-,CSATRQGSSPLHF,TGCAGTGCTACTCGTCAGGGTTCTTCACCCCTCCACTTT
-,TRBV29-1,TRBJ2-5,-,CSVHGSSQETQYF,TGCAGCGTTCACGGGAGTTCCCAAGAGACCCAGTACTTC
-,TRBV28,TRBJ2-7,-,CASSEGGNPSYEQYF,TGTGCCAGCAGCGAAGGGGGAAACCCATCCTACGAGCAGTACTTC
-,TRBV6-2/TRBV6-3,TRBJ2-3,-,CASSYSSGAVVQPDTQYF,TGTGCCAGCAGTTACTCGTCCGGGGCAGTTGTTCAGCCAGATACGCAGTATTTT
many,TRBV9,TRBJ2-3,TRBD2,CASSVVLAGSTDTQYF,TGTGCCAGCAGCGTAGTCCTAGCGGGAAGTACAGATACGCAGTATTTT
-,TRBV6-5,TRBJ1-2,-,CASSLGGYGYTF,TGTGCCAGCAGCCTGGGGGGGTATGGCTACACCTTC
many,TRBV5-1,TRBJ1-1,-,CASSGGLGPMNTEAFF,TGCGCCAGCAGCGGGGGACTTGGACCCATGAACACTGAAGCTTTCTTT
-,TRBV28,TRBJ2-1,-,CATSEPPGDEQFF,TGTGCCACCTCCGAGCCCCCAGGCGATGAGCAGTTCTTC
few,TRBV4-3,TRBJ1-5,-,CASSQDFNQPQHF,TGCGCCAGCAGCCAAGATTTCAATCAGCCCCAGCATTTT
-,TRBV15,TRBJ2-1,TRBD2,CATSRGVTSGRLNEQFF,TGTGCCACCAGCAGAGGTGTTACTAGCGGGAGACTCAATGAGCAGTTCTTC
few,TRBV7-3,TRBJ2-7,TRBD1,CASSFGQGDEQYF,TGTGCCAGCAGCTTTGGACAGGGTGACGAGCAGTACTTC
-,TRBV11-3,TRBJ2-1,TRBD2,CASSIGLGEQFF,TGTGCCAGCAGCATTGGACTAGGTGAGCAGTTCTTC
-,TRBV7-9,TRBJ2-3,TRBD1,CASSPLTGWSPDTQYF,TGTGCCAGCAGCCCGTTGACAGGGTGGTCCCCAGATACGCAGTATTTT
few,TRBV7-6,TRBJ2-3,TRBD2,CASSTGTRVTDTQYF,TGTGCCAGCAGCACCGGGACTAGAGTCACAGATACGCAGTATTTT
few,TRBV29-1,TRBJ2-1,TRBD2,CSVDLTSGNYNEQFF,TGCAGCGTTGATCTTACTAGCGGGAATTACAATGAGCAGTTCTTC
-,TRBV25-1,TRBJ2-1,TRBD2,CASSSAGVLNEQFF,TGTGCCAGCAGTTCTGCGGGAGTGCTCAATGAGCAGTTCTTC
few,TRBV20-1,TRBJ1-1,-,CSARDRMNTEAFF,TGCAGTGCTAGAGACAGGATGAACACTGAAGCTTTCTTT
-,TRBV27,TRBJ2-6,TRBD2,CASAAGAGANVLTF,TGTGCCAGCGCCGCGGGAGCTGGGGCCAACGTCCTGACTTTC
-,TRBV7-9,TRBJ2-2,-,CASSFLLWSIGDSGNTGELFF,TGTGCCAGCAGCTTTTTACTTTGGAGTATTGGAGACAGCGGGAACACCGGGGAGCTGTTTTTT
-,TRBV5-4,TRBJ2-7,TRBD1,CASRFGQGDYEQYF,TGTGCCAGCAGATTTGGACAGGGCGATTACGAGCAGTACTTC
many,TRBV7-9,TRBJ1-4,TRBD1,CASSSRDSATNEKLFF,TGTGCCAGCAGTTCCCGGGACAGTGCAACTAATGAAAAACTGTTTTTT
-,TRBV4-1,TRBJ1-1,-,CASSQVNRLGTEAFF,TGCGCCAGCAGCCAAGTTAATCGGTTGGGTACTGAAGCTTTCTTT
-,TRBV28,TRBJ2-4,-,CASSFEGALAKNIQYF,TGTGCCAGCAGTTTTGAAGGAGCCCTAGCCAAAAACATTCAGTACTTC
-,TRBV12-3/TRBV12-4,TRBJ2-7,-,CASSPYGAGTSYEQYF,TGTGCCAGCAGTCCTTACGGAGCGGGTACCTCCTACGAGCAGTACTTC
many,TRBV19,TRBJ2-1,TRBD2,CASTLAGEGYNEQFF,TGTGCCAGTACACTAGCGGGAGAGGGCTACAATGAGCAGTTCTTC
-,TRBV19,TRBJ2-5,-,CASSPEFGREAQETQYF,TGTGCCAGTAGTCCAGAGTTCGGTAGGGAAGCCCAAGAGACCCAGTACTTC
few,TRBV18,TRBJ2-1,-,CASSSPSASSYNEQFF,TGTGCCAGCTCATCCCCTAGCGCAAGCTCCTACAATGAGCAGTTCTTC
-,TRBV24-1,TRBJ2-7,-,CATGQGSYEQYF,TGTGCCACCGGGCAGGGCTCCTACGAGCAGTACTTC
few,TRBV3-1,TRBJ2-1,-,CASSQDGLSTYNEQFF,TGTGCCAGCAGCCAAGATGGACTATCCACCTACAATGAGCAGTTCTTC
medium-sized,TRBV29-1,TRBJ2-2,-,CSVLEGQGMYGGELFF,TGCAGCGTGTTGGAGGGGCAGGGGATGTATGGCGGGGAGCTGTTTTTT
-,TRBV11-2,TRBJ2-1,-,CASSRNPARLGEQFF,TGTGCCAGCAGCCGTAACCCGGCAAGGCTCGGTGAGCAGTTCTTC
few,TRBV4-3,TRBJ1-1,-,CASSQSHRVTEAFF,TGCGCCAGCAGCCAATCGCACAGGGTCACTGAAGCTTTCTTT
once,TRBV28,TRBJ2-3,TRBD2,CASSSRGGSTDTQYF,TGTGCCAGCAGTTCCCGGGGGGGGAGCACAGATACGCAGTATTTT
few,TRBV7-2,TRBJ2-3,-,CASSRSRGTDTQYF,TGTGCCAGCAGCCGTTCCCGGGGCACAGATACGCAGTATTTT
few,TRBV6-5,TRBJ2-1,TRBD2,CASSPRGGRGFTYNEQFF,TGTGCCAGCAGCCCCCGGGGGGGCAGAGGGTTTACGTACAATGAGCAGTTCTTC
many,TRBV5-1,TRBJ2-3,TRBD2,CASSLAGGLTDTQYF,TGCGCCAGCAGCTTAGCGGGAGGGCTCACAGATACGCAGTATTTT
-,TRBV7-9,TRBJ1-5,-,CASQQGESQPQHF,TGTGCCAGCCAACAGGGTGAGAGTCAGCCCCAGCATTTT